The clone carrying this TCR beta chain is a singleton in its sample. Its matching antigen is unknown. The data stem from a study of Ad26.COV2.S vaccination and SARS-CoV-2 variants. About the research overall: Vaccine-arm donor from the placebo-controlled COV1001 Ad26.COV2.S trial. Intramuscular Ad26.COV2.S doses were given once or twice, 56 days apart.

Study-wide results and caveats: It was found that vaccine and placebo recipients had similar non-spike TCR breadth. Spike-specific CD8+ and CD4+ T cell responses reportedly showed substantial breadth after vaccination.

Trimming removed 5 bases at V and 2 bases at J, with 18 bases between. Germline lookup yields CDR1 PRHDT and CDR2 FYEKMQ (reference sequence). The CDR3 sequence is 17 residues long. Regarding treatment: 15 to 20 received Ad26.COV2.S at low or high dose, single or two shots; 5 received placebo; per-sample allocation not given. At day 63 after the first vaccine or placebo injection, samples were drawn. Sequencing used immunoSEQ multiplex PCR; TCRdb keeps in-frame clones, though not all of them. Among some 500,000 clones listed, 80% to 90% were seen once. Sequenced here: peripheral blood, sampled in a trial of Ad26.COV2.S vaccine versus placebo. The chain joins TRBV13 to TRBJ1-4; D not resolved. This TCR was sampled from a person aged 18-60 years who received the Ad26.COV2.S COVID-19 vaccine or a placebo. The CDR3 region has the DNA TGTGCCAGCAGCGCCCGACCCCCGGGCACTACTAATGAAAAACTGTTTTTT. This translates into CASSARPPGTTNEKLFF.